This TCR beta chain was identified in a study of OX40 agonist ivuxolimab in advanced cancers. Study-level background: Ivuxolimab was a fully human IgG2 agonistic monoclonal antibody targeting the costimulatory receptor OX40 (CD134). The dose-escalation cohort was roughly 87% male with a mean age of approximately 59 years, ranging from roughly 23 to 85. The point of sequencing TCRbeta in the periphery was to test whether ivuxolimab changed TCR sequence diversity and drove clonal T-cell expansion. Intravenous ivuxolimab was administered to patients every 2 weeks at six dose levels: 0.01, 0.1, 0.3, 1.5, 3 and 10 mg/kg. The paper describes the monotherapy dose-escalation part (N ≈ 49 patients) of the phase I trial of ivuxolimab. Prior anti-PD-1, anti-PD-L1 or anti-CTLA-4 therapy was permitted, and about two fifths of dose-escalation patients had received checkpoint inhibitors. Of the roughly 53 patients in dose escalation, 19 had hepatocellular carcinoma, about 15 had melanoma, 9 had renal cell carcinoma and 9 had head and neck cancer. Three dose-escalation patients achieved partial responses, one with hepatocellular carcinoma and two with cutaneous melanoma.

V loses 0 bases, J loses 0 bases, and the germline ends lie 10 bases apart. The CDR3 sequence holds 16 residues, the cysteine and phenylalanine included. Of all the DNA, just the CDR3 is kept, 48 bases in frame from base 1. The germline V gene yields MNHEY for CDR1 and SVGAGI for CDR2. The trial excluded patients who had a history of autoimmune disease or were on systemic immunosuppression. Peripheral blood for TCR sequencing was drawn from every dose cohort at baseline, at cycle 4 day 1 and at cycle 7 day 1. Samples came from an open-label, multicenter, first-in-human phase I dose-escalation trial of ivuxolimab. The trial enrolled adults with locally advanced or metastatic head and neck squamous cell, hepatocellular, melanoma or renal cell carcinoma. CD4+ and CD8+ T cells were sorted separately from peripheral blood before TCR sequencing. Study-wide findings and limitations: Partial responders in the 0.1-3.0 mg/kg groups had among the lowest normalized peripheral clonal expansion, especially among CD8+ T cells. On average, CD8+ T cells showed more expanded clones than CD4+ T cells after ivuxolimab. Low levels of normalized T-cell clonal expansion were also seen in some patients who did not respond. The antigen specificity of the clonally expanded peripheral T cells was not determined. Clonal expansion of both CD4+ and CD8+ blood T cells was observed from baseline to week 6 at doses 0.1 to 3.0 mg/kg.

Genomic DNA was extracted from sorted cells for sequencing of the TCRbeta CDR3 region. The immunoSEQ Assay was used to sequence the TCRbeta CDR3 regions. What TCRdb holds here is the immuneACCESS table cut down to in-frame rearrangements. Part of the clones is not present; checked against another copy, under half of the missing clones reflect an unresolved V gene, and the others are unexplained. Recorded for this sample are under 70,000 clones; 85% of them occurred a single time. The ten largest clones add up to less than 5% of the sample. This clone has a single count. The clone's antigen remains unknown. No clone much larger than this one lies a single base away; base qualities are absent.

This receptor chain uses TRBV6-5 and TRBJ2-3; a tentative D call is TRBD2 (5 bases match). The sample in question was CD4+ or CD8+ T cells sorted from blood, obtained in a trial of the OX40 agonist ivuxolimab. The receptor was derived from an adult with an advanced solid tumor such as melanoma, head and neck, liver or kidney cancer. The CDR3 protein is CASSYSAESSTDTQYF. At the DNA level, the sequence is TGTGCCAGCAGTTACTCAGCGGAGTCTAGCACAGATACGCAGTATTTT.